Included here is one TCR beta chain sequence, with context. What it binds is not known. Tregs were sorted as CD4+CD25+CD127-/low cells. Full-length variable regions came from constant-region reverse primers plus semi-nested Nested Universal Primer A PCR. TCRdb passed the 5' RACE reads through MiXCR, listing each CDR3 protein once. Among about 57,000 distinct CDR3 sequences listed, about 26% were seen once. Findings of the study overall: Tumor Treg TCRs overlapped most with tumor naive CD4+ cells. The larger cohort examined one V-J beta rearrangement, not whole repertoires. The TCR gene usage of tumor memory CD4+ T cells clustered together with blood and lymph node memory CD4+ cells and with lymph node naive CD4+ cells.

This CDR3 region has 14 residues. V lost 0 bases to trimming and J lost 6 bases, with 11 bases between them. Germline loops: CDR1 SGHRS, CDR2 YFSETQ. The source of this sequence is a female donor with breast cancer. The chain couples TRBV5-1 to TRBJ2-3; D gene uncertain. Sequencing was performed on tumor-infiltrating Tregs sorted from the breast tumor. Here the CDR3 DNA reads TGCGCCAGCAGCTTGGGTATGAGGTGGGATACGCAGTATTTT. Its translation is CASSLGMRWDTQYF.